These T cell receptor beta chains were read from a single sample in a study of Graves' ophthalmopathy and Graves' hyperthyroidism. Each CDR3 protein is one row after TCRdb ran MiXCR on the multiplex PCR reads. Counted here are some 1.1 million distinct CDR3 sequences, roughly 35% occurring once; the ten biggest clones make up roughly 11%. Sequencing was performed on peripheral blood or thyroid tissue (not recorded which). The receptors were gathered from an adult man with Graves' hyperthyroidism. Each CDR3 is given with its conserved first and last residue. D genes are given only for firm matches. Only part of the rows carry a size: once, few, many, or a class if the clone is expanded.

len	abundance	v_gene	j_gene	d_gene	CDR3nt	CDR3aa
14	-	TRBV2	TRBJ1-1	TRBD1	TGTGCCAGCACTACGACAGGGGGGGGGACTGAAGCTTTCTTT	CASTTTGGGTEAFF
15	-	TRBV20-1	TRBJ1-6	TRBD1	TGCAGTTCCCCAGGGGGATCGAACAAATTCGAACCCCTCCACTTT	CSSPGGSNKFEPLHF
16	-	TRBV10-3	TRBJ1-1	TRBD1	TGTGCCACCAGGCCCGGGACAGGGGGTAGGAACACTGAAGCTTTCTTT	CATRPGTGGRNTEAFF
14	many	TRBV12-3/TRBV12-4	TRBJ2-5	TRBD2	TGTGCCAGCAGTTTGGGGGACTACGAAGAGACCCAGTACTTC	CASSLGDYEETQYF
14	many	TRBV20-1	TRBJ1-1	-	TGCAGTGCTAGAGATGAGGGGTTTAGCACTGAAGCTTTCTTT	CSARDEGFSTEAFF
17	-	TRBV19	TRBJ1-3	-	TGTGCCAGTAACGAAGGGGTCCTGGATTACACCGGTAACACCATATATTTT	CASNEGVLDYTGNTIYF
13	many	TRBV29-1	TRBJ2-5	-	TGCAGCGTTGATGGGGAGGACCAAGAGACCCAGTACTTC	CSVDGEDQETQYF
11	-	TRBV2	TRBJ1-5	-	TGTGCCAGCAGTGTCGGGAAGCCCCAGCATTTT	CASSVGKPQHF
17	few	TRBV12-3/TRBV12-4	TRBJ2-2	TRBD1	TGTGCCAGCAGTTTCGGGACTGGACAGGGAAACACCGGGGAGCTGTTTTTT	CASSFGTGQGNTGELFF
16	once	TRBV7-6	TRBJ2-1	TRBD2	TGTGCCAGCAGCTCCACCGGGACTAGCGGGGGGGCCGAGCAGTTCTTC	CASSSTGTSGGAEQFF
13	-	TRBV29-1	TRBJ2-7	TRBD1	TGCAGCGTTGTATCGACAGGGTTCGGCGAGCAGTACTTC	CSVVSTGFGEQYF
12	-	TRBV29-1	TRBJ2-5	TRBD1	TGCAGCGTCCGACAGGGCAATCAGCCCCAGTACTTC	CSVRQGNQPQYF
13	-	TRBV18	TRBJ1-6	TRBD1	TGTGCCAGCCTCAGGGGGCGAGATTCACCCCTCCACTTT	CASLRGRDSPLHF
12	many	TRBV20-1	TRBJ2-7	-	TGCAGTGCTAGTGACAGTTCCTACGAGCAGTACTTC	CSASDSSYEQYF
17	-	TRBV2	TRBJ2-5	TRBD1	TGTGCCAGCAGTTACCAAACCGGGACAGGGGCACTAGGGACCCAGTACTTC	CASSYQTGTGALGTQYF
16	-	TRBV10-3	TRBJ2-5	TRBD2	TGTGCCATCAGTGGAATCGGGACTAGCGGGATGAGGACCCAGTACTTC	CAISGIGTSGMRTQYF
11	-	TRBV6-6	TRBJ2-7	-	TGTGCCAGCTGTAGTCGTGACGAGCAGTACTTC	CASCSRDEQYF
15	-	TRBV6-5	TRBJ2-7	-	TGTGCCAGCAGCCCCCACCTTCCACAAACCTACGAGCAGTACTTC	CASSPHLPQTYEQYF
12	-	TRBV29-1	TRBJ2-7	-	TGCAGCGTTGTACAGGAAAGCTACGAGCAGTACTTC	CSVVQESYEQYF
14	-	TRBV25-1	TRBJ1-2	-	-	CASSEVGQGAGNTF
14	many	TRBV6-5	TRBJ1-2	-	TGTGCCAGCACCCCAGCGGGAGCTAACTATGGCTACACCTTC	CASTPAGANYGYTF
17	-	TRBV6-5	TRBJ1-2	TRBD1	TGTGCCAGCACTGACCCCGCCGGGACAGGAACTAACTATGGCTACACCTTC	CASTDPAGTGTNYGYTF